There are many counts of the clone carrying this T cell receptor beta chain. Antigen unknown. Each CDR3 protein gets one entry after TCRdb re-called the 5' RACE reads with MiXCR. The sample contains about 100,000 distinct CDR3 sequences, 5.9% of which appear only once. V was cut by 3 bases and J by 5 bases, with 8 bases left in between. In germline, CDR1 is LNHDA, CDR2 SQIVND (reference sequence). This CDR3 is built from 13 residues. The source of the sample is a study of identical twins. Study conclusions and caveats: Memory repertoires showed no such pattern, whereas abundant cord blood beta clonotypes carried fewer insertions. It was out-of-frame TCR alpha sharing in monozygotic twins that models underestimated.

The chain uses TRBV19 and TRBJ2-1; D is ambiguous. The sequenced sample consisted of memory T cells sorted from blood. The receptor was derived from a woman in her fifties or sixties in good health. Here the CDR3 DNA reads TGTGCCAGTAGTATCGGCTGGGACAATGAGCAGTTCTTC. As protein: CASSIGWDNEQFF.